A selection of T cell receptor beta chains follows, all from one sample in a study of T cell changes during pregnancy in multiple sclerosis. Profiling relied on immunoSEQ multiplex PCR, and the TCRdb table lists in-frame clones only, not all of them. This table holds 85,000 to 100,000 clones, roughly 92% found once. Sequencing was performed on peripheral blood, taken after pregnancy. The receptor set was obtained from a female donor with multiple sclerosis, enrolled in a pregnancy study. Each CDR3 is given with its conserved first and last residue. D genes are given only for firm matches. A clone size is listed for some rows: how often the clone was seen (once, few, many), or a class if it is expanded.

NA	TRBV7-6	NA	TRBJ2-1	CASSSGTWGSNEQFF	TGTGCCAGCAGTTCCGGGACTTGGGGATCCAATGAGCAGTTCTTC
NA	TRBV9	NA	TRBJ1-1	CASSSDSEAFF	TGTGCCAGCAGCTCAGACAGTGAAGCTTTCTTT
NA	TRBV18	NA	TRBJ2-5	CASSPQGQETQYF	TGTGCCAGCTCACCACAGGGGCAAGAGACCCAGTACTTC
NA	TRBV19	TRBD2	TRBJ2-1	CASSIDGTGGSSYNEQFF	TGTGCCAGTAGTATCGATGGGACTGGCGGGAGCTCCTACAATGAGCAGTTCTTC
NA	TRBV5-1	TRBD2	TRBJ2-1	CANQDGTSGSGFGHEQFF	TGCGCCAACCAGGACGGGACTAGCGGGAGTGGGTTTGGTCATGAGCAGTTCTTC
NA	TRBV5-1	NA	TRBJ2-5	CASSYSIETQYF	TGCGCCAGCAGCTACTCGATCGAGACCCAGTACTTC
NA	TRBV27	TRBD2	TRBJ2-2	CASADSYGRDTGELFF	TGTGCCAGCGCGGACTCATACGGGAGGGACACCGGGGAGCTGTTTTTT
NA	TRBV5-1	TRBD1	TRBJ2-6	CASSLAAWDRQLSGANVLTF	TGCGCCAGCAGCTTGGCCGCTTGGGACAGACAGCTCTCTGGGGCCAACGTCCTGACTTTC
NA	TRBV19	TRBD1	TRBJ2-7	CASSIPPGQGLPSEYF	TGTGCCAGTAGTATCCCCCCGGGACAGGGTTTGCCATCGGAGTACTTC
NA	TRBV4-1	TRBD2	TRBJ2-2	CASSQLMTSVKSTGELFF	TGCGCCAGCAGCCAACTTATGACTAGCGTAAAGTCCACCGGGGAGCTGTTTTTT
NA	TRBV7-6	NA	TRBJ1-2	CASSPPGQGYGYTF	TGTGCCAGCAGCCCCCCCGGGCAGGGCTATGGCTACACCTTC
few	TRBV9	NA	TRBJ1-2	CASASGGLDYGYTF	TGTGCCAGCGCCTCGGGGGGGCTGGACTATGGCTACACCTTC
once	TRBV29-1	TRBD1	TRBJ1-2	CSVGQGIDGYTF	TGCAGCGTAGGACAGGGGATCGATGGCTACACCTTC
NA	TRBV10-3	TRBD1	TRBJ2-7	CAISESGTGTGGYEQYF	TGTGCCATCAGTGAGTCGGGGACCGGGACAGGGGGCTACGAGCAGTACTTC
NA	TRBV5-1	TRBD1	TRBJ1-1	CASSLGGTVEAFF	TGCGCCAGCAGCTTGGGGGGGACAGTTGAAGCTTTCTTT
NA	TRBV19	NA	TRBJ1-2	CASSQENYGYTF	TGTGCCAGTTCGCAGGAAAACTATGGCTACACCTTC
NA	TRBV5-1	TRBD2	TRBJ2-5	CASSLAPGRETQYF	TGCGCCAGCAGCTTGGCCCCCGGGAGGGAGACCCAGTACTTC
few	TRBV30	TRBD1	TRBJ1-2	CAWSKGQGFGYTF	TGTGCCTGGTCGAAGGGACAGGGGTTTGGCTACACCTTC
NA	TRBV6-5	TRBD1	TRBJ2-3	CASSYTGQTKDTQYF	TGTGCCAGCAGTTACACGGGACAGACCAAAGATACGCAGTATTTT
NA	TRBV5-6	TRBD2	TRBJ2-1	CASSRRTSFDEQFF	TGTGCCAGCAGCCGCCGGACTAGCTTCGATGAGCAGTTCTTC
few	TRBV4-2	NA	TRBJ1-2	CASSQVGRVDYGYTF	TGTGCCAGCAGCCAAGTAGGCAGGGTGGACTATGGCTACACCTTC
once	TRBV30	NA	TRBJ2-1	CAWSTRGGTPNEQFF	TGTGCCTGGAGTACACGGGGAGGGACACCCAATGAGCAGTTCTTC
NA	TRBV27	NA	TRBJ2-1	CASSLSGARAPYNEQFF	TGTGCCAGCAGTTTATCTGGTGCGCGGGCCCCCTACAATGAGCAGTTCTTC
NA	TRBV5-4	TRBD1	TRBJ1-1	CASRQGPGQGKTEAFF	TGTGCCAGCAGACAAGGACCGGGACAGGGGAAGACTGAAGCTTTCTTT
NA	TRBV30	NA	TRBJ1-3	CAWSSRRVGNTIYF	TGTGCCTGGAGTTCTCGGAGGGTGGGAAACACCATATATTTT
few	TRBV27	NA	TRBJ2-4	CASSPQGGKNIQYF	TGTGCCAGCAGTCCGCAGGGAGGCAAAAACATTCAGTACTTC
NA	TRBV13	NA	TRBJ2-3	CASSLWAGRDSSTDTQYF	TGTGCCAGCAGCTTATGGGCGGGTCGGGACTCCAGCACAGATACGCAGTATTTT
NA	TRBV5-1	TRBD1	TRBJ1-1	CASYGAQGLNTEAFF	TGCGCCAGCTACGGGGCACAGGGGCTTAACACTGAAGCTTTCTTT
NA	TRBV28	TRBD1	TRBJ1-5	CASSSLGTGAVGVQPQHF	TGTGCCAGCAGTTCCTTGGGGACAGGGGCAGTAGGGGTTCAGCCCCAGCATTTT
NA	TRBV18	NA	TRBJ2-2	CASSPLEAAGELFF	TGTGCCAGCTCCCCACTAGAGGCGGCCGGGGAGCTGTTTTTT
NA	TRBV28	TRBD1	TRBJ2-1	CASRDRGYNEQFF	TGTGCCAGCAGGGACAGGGGCTACAATGAGCAGTTCTTC
NA	TRBV5-4	NA	TRBJ2-3	CASSLRRERTDTQYF	TGTGCCAGCAGCTTGCGTCGGGAGAGGACAGATACGCAGTATTTT
NA	TRBV19	TRBD1	TRBJ1-2	CASRPDRGGDGYTF	TGTGCCAGTAGACCGGACAGGGGTGGGGATGGCTACACCTTC
NA	TRBV9	TRBD2	TRBJ2-1	CASSVGPYGRANDEQFF	TGTGCCAGCAGCGTAGGCCCCTACGGGAGGGCCAATGATGAGCAGTTCTTC
NA	TRBV27	TRBD2	TRBJ2-7	CASSPLAGNEQYF	TGTGCCAGCAGTCCCCTAGCGGGAAACGAGCAGTACTTC
NA	TRBV29-1	NA	TRBJ2-7	CSVGGGLYEQYF	TGCAGCGTTGGGGGGGGCCTGTACGAGCAGTACTTC
NA	TRBV7-2	NA	TRBJ2-7	CASSPLGGSYEQYF	TGTGCCAGCAGCCCACTTGGGGGGTCCTACGAGCAGTACTTC
NA	TRBV10-1	TRBD1	TRBJ2-7	CASSGTGVSYEQYF	TGCGCCAGCAGCGGGACAGGGGTTAGCTACGAGCAGTACTTC
NA	TRBV6-6	NA	TRBJ1-2	CASSYADGYTF	TGTGCCAGCAGTTACGCGGATGGCTACACCTTC